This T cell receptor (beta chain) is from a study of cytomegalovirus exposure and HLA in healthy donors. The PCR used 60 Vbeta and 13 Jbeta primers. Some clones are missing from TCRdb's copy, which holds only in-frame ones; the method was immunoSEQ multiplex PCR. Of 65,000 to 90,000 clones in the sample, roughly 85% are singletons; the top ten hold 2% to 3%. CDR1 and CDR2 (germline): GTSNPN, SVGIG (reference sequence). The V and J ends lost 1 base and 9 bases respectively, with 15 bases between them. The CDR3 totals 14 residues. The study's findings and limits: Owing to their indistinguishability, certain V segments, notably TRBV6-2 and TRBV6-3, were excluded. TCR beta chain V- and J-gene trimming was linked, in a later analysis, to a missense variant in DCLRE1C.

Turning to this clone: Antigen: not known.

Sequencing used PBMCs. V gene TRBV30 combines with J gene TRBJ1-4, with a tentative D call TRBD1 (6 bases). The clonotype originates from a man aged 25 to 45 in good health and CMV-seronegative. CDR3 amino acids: CAWSGGGGRKKLFF. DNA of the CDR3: TGTGCCTGGAGTGGGGGGGGCGGGAGGAAAAAACTGTTTTTT.